This T cell receptor (beta chain) was identified during a study of T-cell reconstitution after alpha-beta-depleted transplantation in children. The TCRbeta library was prepared with unique molecular identifiers. MiXCR was run by TCRdb on the PCR reads, yielding one entry per CDR3 protein. The table shows around 100,000 distinct CDR3 sequences, with around 6% occurring only once. Germline-derived CDR1 and CDR2 are SGHAT and FQNNGV. V was trimmed by 5 bases and J by 5 bases, leaving 15 bases between them. The CDR3 sequence is 14 residues long. This specimen was PBMCs, mostly from graft donor cells, taken 60 days after TCRalphabeta/CD19-depleted stem cell transplant. The TCR sequence derives from a female patient aged 2-10 years who had a stem cell transplant for Fanconi anemia, so the T cells may come from the graft donor. The genes are TRBV11-2 and TRBJ2-5; tentatively, D is TRBD1 (6 bases). DNA of the CDR3: TGTGCCAGCAGCCGCGCAGGGGTTCGTGAGACCCAGTACTTC. Translated, it gives CASSRAGVRETQYF.